This T cell receptor beta chain was recovered during a study of T cells in tumors after PD-1 blockade. Trimming removed 4 bases from V and 5 bases from J; junction bases left unmatched: 5. Germline V gene sequence: CDR1 SNHLY, CDR2 FYNNEI. The length of the CDR3 is 15 residues. Clones were read by immunoSEQ multiplex PCR, and TCRdb kept only the in-frame ones, dropping some. Among 15,000 or so clones listed, roughly 80% were seen once. The origin of this receptor is a human donor with basal cell carcinoma. The chain uses TRBV2 and TRBJ2-5; TRBD2 aligns across 12 bases. This specimen was PBMCs, taken after anti-PD-1 treatment. The CDR3 bases are TGTGCCAGCAGTGTGGGGCTAGCGGGAGGGGAGACCCAGTACTTC. As protein: CASSVGLAGGETQYF.